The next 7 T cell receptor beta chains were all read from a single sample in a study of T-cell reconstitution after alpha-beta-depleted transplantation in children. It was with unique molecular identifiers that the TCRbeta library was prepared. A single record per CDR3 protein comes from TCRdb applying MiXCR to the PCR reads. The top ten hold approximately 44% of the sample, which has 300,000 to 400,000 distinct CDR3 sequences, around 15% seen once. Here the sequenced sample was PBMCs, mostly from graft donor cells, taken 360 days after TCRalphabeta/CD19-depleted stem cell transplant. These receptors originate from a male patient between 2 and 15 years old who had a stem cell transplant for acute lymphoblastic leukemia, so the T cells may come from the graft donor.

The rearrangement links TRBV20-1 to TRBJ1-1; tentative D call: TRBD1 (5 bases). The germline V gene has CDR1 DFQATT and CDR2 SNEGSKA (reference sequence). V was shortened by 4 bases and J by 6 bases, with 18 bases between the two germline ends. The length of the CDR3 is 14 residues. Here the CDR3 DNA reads TGCAGTGCTACAAGGCCAGGGCGGGTCGCTGAAGCTTTCTTT. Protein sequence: CSATRPGRVAEAFF.

The CDR3 DNA follows: TGTGCCAGCAGCTTGAGGAGGGCTAGCGGAGGGGATACGCAGTATTTT. This codes for CASSLRRASGGDTQYF. The chain joins TRBV7-2 to TRBJ2-3, with TRBD2 matching over 7 bases. The CDR3 has 16 amino acids. J lost 6 bases, V lost 3 bases, and 12 bases had no gene match. Germline assignment: CDR1 SGHTA and CDR2 FQGNSA.

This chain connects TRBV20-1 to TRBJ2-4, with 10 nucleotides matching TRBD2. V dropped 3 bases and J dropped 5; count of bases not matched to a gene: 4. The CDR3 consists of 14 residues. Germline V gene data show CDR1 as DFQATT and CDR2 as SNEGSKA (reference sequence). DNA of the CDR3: TGCAGTGCTAGGCCCCTAGCGGGAGAAAACATTCAGTACTTC. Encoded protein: CSARPLAGENIQYF.

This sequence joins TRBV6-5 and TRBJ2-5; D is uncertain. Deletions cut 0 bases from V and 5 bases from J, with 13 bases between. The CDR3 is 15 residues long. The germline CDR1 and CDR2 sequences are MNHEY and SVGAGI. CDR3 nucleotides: TGTGCCAGCAGTTACTCCCGGGTCCAGGAGGAGACCCAGTACTTC. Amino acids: CASSYSRVQEETQYF.

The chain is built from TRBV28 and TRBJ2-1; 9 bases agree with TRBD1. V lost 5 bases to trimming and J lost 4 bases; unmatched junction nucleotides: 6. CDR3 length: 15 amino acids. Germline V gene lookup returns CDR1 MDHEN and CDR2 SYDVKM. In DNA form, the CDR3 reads TGTGCCAGCAGTAACAGGGGGCTCAAGTACAATGAGCAGTTCTTC. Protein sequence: CASSNRGLKYNEQFF.

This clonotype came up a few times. The DNA of the CDR3 is TGCGCCAGCAGCTTTGGTGGGCACAGGGGGCAATACAATGAGCAGTTCTTC. Translated, it gives CASSFGGHRGQYNEQFF. This chain uses TRBV5-1 with TRBJ2-1, with TRBD1 matching 9 bases. CDR1 is SGHRS and CDR2 is YFSETQ in the germline V gene. CDR3 length: 17 residues. V shed 2 bases and J 4 bases; nucleotides not matched to a gene: 10.

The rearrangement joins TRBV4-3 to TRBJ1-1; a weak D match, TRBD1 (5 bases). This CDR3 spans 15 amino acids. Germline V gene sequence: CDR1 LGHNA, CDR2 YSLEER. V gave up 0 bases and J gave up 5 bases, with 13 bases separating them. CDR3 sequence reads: CASSQDFGRGTEAFF. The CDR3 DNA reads TGCGCCAGCAGCCAAGATTTCGGGAGGGGAACTGAAGCTTTCTTT.